A single sample gave rise to the 8 T cell receptor beta chains below, sequenced in a study of spatial heterogeneity in lung cancer. Study-level points and caveats: How many expanded intratumoral alpha and beta TCRs were present tracked the tumor mutation count, which was a count of nonsynonymous mutations.

In TCRdb, the 5' RACE reads were re-called with MiXCR into one record per CDR3 protein. The repertoire consists of some 7,400 distinct CDR3 sequences, with 6.5% to 9% occurring once and the leading ten covering roughly a sixth. No antigen has been assigned to these receptors. The time point was: sample taken at primary tumor resection. The specimen comprised lung tumor tissue, sampled at surgery. These receptor sequences come from a female donor with early-stage non-small cell lung cancer.

This clonotype was found many times. The V call is TRBV20-1, the J call TRBJ2-3, with D uncertain. There are 14 residues in the CDR3. Trimming cost V 0 bases and J 2 bases, with 9 bases left between them. Germline assignment: CDR1 DFQATT and CDR2 SNEGSKA (reference sequence). The CDR3 sequence: CSARDQLNTDTQYF. The CDR3 nucleotides read TGCAGTGCTAGAGATCAGTTAAACACAGATACGCAGTATTTT.

This clonotype was recorded at least ten times. This chain joins TRBV3-1 and TRBJ2-1; 11 bases are a match to TRBD2. The CDR3 covers 16 residues. The germline gives CDR1 LGHDT, CDR2 YNNKEL (reference sequence). Unmatched junction bases numbered 8, after V lost 2 bases and J lost 8 bases. The CDR3 reads CASSQRLAGGTDEQFF. In DNA, the CDR3 is TGTGCCAGCAGCCAACGTCTAGCGGGAGGAACGGATGAGCAGTTCTTC.

By share, this clonotype ranks as medium-sized. This sequence joins TRBV6-1 and TRBJ1-5; D not resolved. The CDR3 has 14 amino acids. Trimming cost V 6 bases and J 6 bases, with 15 bases left between them. Germline CDR1 MNHNS, CDR2 SASEGT. The CDR3 DNA follows: TGTGCCAGCAGGGATGAACGGGTAGGTCAGCCCCAGCATTTT. It is translated as CASRDERVGQPQHF.

Worth noting for this clonotype: Being one base from a much bigger clone, this may be a read error. This chain links TRBV7-9 with TRBJ1-2; no firm D call. Trimming removed 8 bases from V and 5 bases from J, with 12 bases in between. This CDR3 is built from 12 residues. CDR1 is SEHNR, CDR2 FQNEAQ, per germline (reference sequence). CDR3 sequence reads: CASGQLPYGYTF. The CDR3 nucleotides read TGTGCCAGCGGCCAGCTACCGTATGGCTACACCTTC.

The CDR3 here is CASSLLDNHNEQFF. Here the CDR3 DNA reads TGCGCCAGCAGCCTACTAGACAACCACAATGAGCAGTTCTTC. The V call is TRBV5-1, the J call TRBJ2-1; the D gene is possibly TRBD2 (5 bases). The V gene's germline CDR1 is SGHRS and CDR2 YFSETQ. The V and J ends lost 4 bases and 5 bases respectively, with 13 bases between them. This CDR3 comprises 14 residues.

This clonotype was counted at least ten times. The chain has TRBV7-3 and TRBJ2-1; TRBD2 matches at 7 bases. V trimming: 5 bases; J trimming: 6 bases; junction bases outside the gene matches: 7. This CDR3 is 14 amino acids long. Germline CDR1 is SGHTA and CDR2 is FQGTGA. The CDR3, as DNA: TGTGCCAGCAGCACCGGACTAGGACTCAATGAGCAGTTCTTC. Residues: CASSTGLGLNEQFF.

This clonotype is labeled medium-sized. The chain has TRBV6-5 and TRBJ2-1, with 7 bases matching TRBD2. Germline V gene data show CDR1 as MNHEY and CDR2 as SVGAGI. J lost 6 bases, V lost 5 bases, and 7 bases had no gene match. This CDR3 has 14 residues. The CDR3 loop reads CASSPTGGINEQFF. In DNA, the CDR3 is TGTGCCAGCAGTCCCACCGGGGGGATCAATGAGCAGTTCTTC.

This clonotype counts as medium-sized. The chain couples TRBV27 to TRBJ2-1; TRBD2 aligns across 7 bases. The trim removed 5 bases at V and 14 bases at J, leaving 9 bases unmatched. This CDR3 spans 12 amino acids. Germline CDR1 is MNHEY and CDR2 is SMNVEV (reference sequence). In DNA form, the CDR3 reads TGTGCCAGCAGTCCCCTGGGCGGGAGTGAGTTCTTC. Its protein product is CASSPLGGSEFF.